These 23 T cell receptor beta chains originate from one sample sequenced in a study of T cells after yellow fever vaccination. TCRdb reanalysed the 5' RACE reads using MiXCR and keeps one entry per CDR3 protein. The data hold roughly 45,000 distinct CDR3 sequences, with approximately 6.3% observed a single time. The specimen comprised CD8+ T cells not binding an NS4B(214-222) dextramer, sorted from PBMCs, sampled 45 days after the yellow fever booster vaccination. All receptors come from a man under 40 who received the YFV17D yellow fever vaccine.

At least ten counts were recorded for this clonotype. In DNA, the CDR3 is TGTGCCAGCAGGGGCGGACTAGCGGTAAACACCGGGGAGCTGTTTTTT. Protein product: CASRGGLAVNTGELFF. The rearrangement joins TRBV5-4 to TRBJ2-2; 10 bases map to TRBD2. CDR1 and CDR2 (germline): SGHNT, YYREEE (reference sequence). Trimming removed 5 bases from V and 2 bases from J; junction bases left unmatched: 6. The CDR3 consists of 16 residues.

This clonotype has a count of ten or more. The chain links TRBV12-3 or TRBV12-4 to TRBJ2-1; 11 bases match TRBD2. The CDR3 is made up of 14 amino acids. V shed 3 bases, J shed 9 bases, and the junction held 4 bases outside the gene matches. The CDR3 DNA reads as TGTGCCAGCAGTTTGGGGACTAGCGGCGTTGAGCAGTTCTTC. Residues: CASSLGTSGVEQFF.

This clonotype ranks as medium-sized. DNA of the CDR3: TGCAGCGTTGAAGAATGGGGGGAGCTGTTTTTT. Translated, it gives CSVEEWGELFF. This rearrangement joins TRBV29-1 to TRBJ2-2; D gene uncertain. Germline V CDR1 and CDR2: SQVTM, ANQGSEA. This CDR3 region has 11 residues. V lost 0 bases and J 8 bases, leaving 4 bases between the germline ends.

This clonotype occurred many times. The chain uses TRBV10-2 and TRBJ2-5; no reliable D call. The CDR3 has 13 amino acids. Germline V gives CDR1 WSHSY, CDR2 SAAADI. V lost 8 bases to trimming and J lost 2 bases, with 12 bases between them. CDR3 residues: CASSEGRQETQYF. CDR3 bases: TGCGCCAGCTCTGAAGGCCGGCAAGAGACCCAGTACTTC.

This clonotype occurred many times. The chain combines TRBV12-3 or TRBV12-4 with TRBJ2-7; 10 bases are a match to TRBD2. This CDR3 contains 15 residues. The trim removed 4 bases at V and 5 bases at J, leaving 8 bases unmatched. This CDR3 is CASSSSSGRADEQYF. The CDR3 region has the DNA TGTGCCAGCAGTTCCTCGAGCGGGAGGGCCGACGAGCAGTACTTC.

The table lists this clonotype with a few counts. This sequence joins TRBV12-3 or TRBV12-4 and TRBJ2-1; perhaps D is TRBD1 or TRBD2 (5 bases each). V was trimmed by 6 bases and J by 14 bases, leaving 14 bases between them. CDR3 length equals 11 residues. The CDR3, as DNA: TGTGCCAGCAGGGGGGACCGCGGAAAGTTCTTC. As protein: CASRGDRGKFF.

This clonotype was counted ten times or more. V and J are TRBV9 and TRBJ2-5; D gene ambiguous. Germline CDR1 is SGDLS and CDR2 is YYNGEE. This CDR3 is 16 amino acids long. V was trimmed by 4 bases and J by 5 bases, leaving 21 bases between them. CDR3 loop: CASSSQSHSSRETQYF. In DNA, the CDR3 is TGTGCCAGCAGCAGTCAGTCCCATAGTTCCCGGGAGACCCAGTACTTC. The full variable domain, completed using reference TRBV9 and TRBJ2-5, is DSGVTQTPKHLITATGQRVTLRCSPRSGDLSVYWYQQSLDQGLQFLIQYYNGEERAKGNILERFSAQQFPDLHSELNLSSLELGDSALYFCASSSQSHSSRETQYFGPGTRLLVL.

The table lists this clonotype with many counts. The chain couples TRBV6-5 to TRBJ2-1; 9 bases match TRBD1. J was trimmed by 7 bases and V by 2 bases; bases with no gene match: 9. CDR3 length: 16 amino acids. Germline V CDR1 and CDR2: MNHEY, SVGAGI. The CDR3, as DNA: TGTGCCAGCAGTTACGGCCGACAGGGGGGTAATAATGAGCAGTTCTTC. Its translation: CASSYGRQGGNNEQFF.

This clonotype was seen many times. The chain recombines TRBV15 with TRBJ2-7; the D gene is possibly TRBD2 (5 bases). The CDR3 sequence is 17 residues long. Between the trimmed V and J ends, which lost 5 bases and 2 bases, there was a span of 22 bases. Per germline, CDR1 LNHNV and CDR2 YYDKDF (reference sequence). The CDR3 sequence is CATSPPGITTYPYEQYF. In nucleotides, the CDR3 is TGTGCCACCAGCCCTCCGGGGATTACCACTTACCCCTACGAGCAGTACTTC.

Comment on this clonotype: This may come from a read error, since a much larger clone is one base off. The rearrangement links TRBV19 to TRBJ2-1; maybe TRBD2 (5 bases). The CDR3 runs 16 residues. Germline V lookup: CDR1 LNHDA, CDR2 SQIVND (reference sequence). The CDR3 spells CASSIEGRGSYNERFF. The CDR3 region has the DNA TGTGCCAGTAGTATAGAAGGGAGAGGCTCCTACAATGAGCGGTTCTTC.

Many counts were recorded for this clonotype. This chain uses TRBV2 with TRBJ2-7; D could derive from TRBD1 or TRBD2 (5 bases each). Germline CDR1 is SNHLY and CDR2 is FYNNEI. This CDR3 comprises 14 residues. V gave up 8 bases and J gave up 5 bases, with 19 bases separating them. The CDR3 protein is CASPDPAGTHEQYF. CDR3 bases: TGTGCCAGCCCAGACCCGGCAGGGACCCACGAGCAGTACTTC.

This clonotype was picked up many times. CDR3 sequence: CASSYSGQLTDTQYF. The CDR3 DNA reads TGTGCCAGCAGTTACTCCGGACAACTCACAGATACGCAGTATTTT. The rearrangement uses TRBV6-2 or TRBV6-3 and TRBJ2-3; D perhaps matches TRBD1 (5 bases). The CDR3 consists of 15 residues. V was shortened by 0 bases and J by 2 bases, with 9 bases between the two germline ends. Germline lookup yields CDR1 MNHEY and CDR2 SVGEGT.

This clonotype appeared many times. CDR3 bases: TGTGCCAGCAGTTTATCGGGTGTTGAGCAGCCCCAGCATTTT. Protein product: CASSLSGVEQPQHF. V is TRBV27 and J is TRBJ1-5; D remains ambiguous. Between the trimmed V and J ends, which lost 0 bases and 7 bases, there was a span of 10 bases. Germline V gene lookup returns CDR1 MNHEY and CDR2 SMNVEV (reference sequence). The CDR3 sequence is 14 residues long.

This clonotype was seen repeatedly, ten times or more. This rearrangement joins TRBV20-1 to TRBJ2-1; 7 nucleotides match TRBD2. The CDR3 has 14 amino acids. V gave up 3 bases and J gave up 8 bases; unmatched junction bases: 10. Germline CDR1 and CDR2: DFQATT and SNEGSKA (reference sequence). The CDR3 loop is CSASSWEGRYEQFF. The CDR3 DNA is TGCAGTGCTAGCTCGTGGGAGGGCCGGTATGAGCAGTTCTTC.

This clonotype was recorded at least ten times. The rearrangement links TRBV11-2 to TRBJ2-5; TRBD1 aligns across 7 bases. V dropped 6 bases and J dropped 5; count of bases not matched to a gene: 9. In germline, CDR1 is SGHAT, CDR2 FQNNGV. There are 14 residues in the CDR3. CDR3 protein: CASSPGRGIETQYF. The CDR3 DNA sequence: TGTGCCAGCAGTCCAGGCAGGGGGATCGAGACCCAGTACTTC.

Only a few counts were recorded for this clonotype. At one of its ends the junction is not consistent with the germline gene, which may arise from a read error. The chain employs TRBV2 and TRBJ2-7; TRBD1 matches at 10 bases. The CDR3 has 12 residues. Looked up from germline, CDR1 is SNHLY and CDR2 is FYNNEI. Here the CDR3 reads CASSEADRGHDF. The CDR3 coding sequence is TGTGCCAGCAGTGAAGCTGACAGGGGGCACGACTTC.

A remark on this clonotype: This may be a read error, as it is one base from a much larger clone. The J gene is TRBJ2-3, the V gene TRBV6-1; 9 nucleotides match TRBD1. This CDR3 comprises 15 residues. V shed 6 bases, J shed 1 base, and the junction held 5 bases outside the gene matches. CDR1 and CDR2 from the germline V gene are MNHNS and SASEGT. For the CDR3, the DNA is TGTGCCAGCAGCATACGGACAGGGGGCACAGATACGCAGTATTTT. Translated, it gives CASSIRTGGTDTQYF.

This clonotype has at least ten counts. The chain employs TRBV6-4 and TRBJ1-3; D is undetermined. Trimming took 3 bases from V and 4 from J, leaving 19 bases between them. The CDR3 consists of 17 residues. Germline V gene lookup returns CDR1 MRHNA and CDR2 SNTAGT. CDR3 region: CASSEVDAAADGNTIYF. The CDR3 DNA reads as TGTGCCAGCAGTGAAGTGGACGCGGCAGCCGACGGAAACACCATATATTTT.

This clonotype came up a few times. The J gene is TRBJ2-2, the V gene TRBV29-1; D might be TRBD1 (6 bases). Trimming pared 6 bases from V and 5 bases from J, leaving 13 bases between. The CDR3 runs to 13 residues. The germline CDR1 and CDR2 sequences are SQVTM and ANQGSEA. For the CDR3, the DNA is TGCAGCGTCCCAACAGGGAATACCGGGGAGCTGTTTTTT. Protein: CSVPTGNTGELFF.

Ten or more counts support this clonotype. The V call is TRBV7-9, the J call TRBJ1-5; 8 nucleotides agree with TRBD1. Germline V gene data show CDR1 as SEHNR and CDR2 as FQNEAQ (reference sequence). The CDR3 covers 15 residues. V trimming: 3 bases; J trimming: 6 bases; junction bases outside the gene matches: 7. The CDR3 loop reads CASSFGQGFGQPQHF. The DNA for the CDR3 is TGTGCCAGCAGCTTTGGACAGGGTTTTGGTCAGCCCCAGCATTTT.

The sample holds many counts of this clonotype. The chain couples TRBV29-1 to TRBJ2-2; possible D gene TRBD2, 5 bases. The CDR3 contains 12 residues. CDR1 and CDR2 (germline): SQVTM, ANQGSEA. The V and J ends lost 7 bases and 3 bases respectively, with 9 bases between them. The CDR3 sequence: CSAPRDTGELFF. The CDR3, as DNA: TGCAGCGCCCCGAGGGACACCGGGGAGCTGTTTTTT.

Ten or more counts support this clonotype. This chain uses TRBV20-1 with TRBJ2-1; 9 bases match TRBD1. Germline assignment: CDR1 DFQATT and CDR2 SNEGSKA (reference sequence). The CDR3 loop spans 14 amino acids. Trimming removed 0 bases from V and 8 bases from J; junction bases left unmatched: 5. Here the CDR3 DNA reads TGCAGTGCTAGAGACGGGACAGGGTGGGATGAGCAGTTCTTC. This encodes CSARDGTGWDEQFF.

This clonotype has at least ten counts. Germline is not matched at one junction end, which may reflect a read error. V is TRBV7-2 and J is TRBJ2-2; D tentatively reads TRBD1 or TRBD2 (5 bases each). Per the germline V gene, CDR1 is SGHTA and CDR2 is FQGNSA. The CDR3 contains 12 residues. The CDR3 DNA reads TGCGCCAGCAGCTTGGGGGCCGGGGAGCTGTTTTTT. This encodes CASSLGAGELFF.